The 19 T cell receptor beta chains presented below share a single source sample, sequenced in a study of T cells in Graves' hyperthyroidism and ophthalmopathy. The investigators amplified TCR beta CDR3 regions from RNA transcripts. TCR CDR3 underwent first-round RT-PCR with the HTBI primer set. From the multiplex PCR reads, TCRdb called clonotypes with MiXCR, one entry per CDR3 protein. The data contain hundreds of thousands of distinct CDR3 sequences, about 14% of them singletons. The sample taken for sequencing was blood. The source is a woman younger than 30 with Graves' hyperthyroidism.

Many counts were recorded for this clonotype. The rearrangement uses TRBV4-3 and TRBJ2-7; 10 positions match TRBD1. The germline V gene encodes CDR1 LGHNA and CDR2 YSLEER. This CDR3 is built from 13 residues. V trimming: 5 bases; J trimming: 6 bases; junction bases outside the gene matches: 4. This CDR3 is CASSIDRGREQYF. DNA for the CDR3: TGCGCCAGCAGCATAGACAGGGGGCGCGAGCAGTACTTC.

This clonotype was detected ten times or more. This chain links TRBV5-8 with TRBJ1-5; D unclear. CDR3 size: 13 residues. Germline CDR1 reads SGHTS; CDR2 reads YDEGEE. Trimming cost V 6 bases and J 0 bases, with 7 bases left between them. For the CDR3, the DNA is TGTGCCAGCACGGTGGATAGCAATCAGCCCCAGCATTTT. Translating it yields CASTVDSNQPQHF.

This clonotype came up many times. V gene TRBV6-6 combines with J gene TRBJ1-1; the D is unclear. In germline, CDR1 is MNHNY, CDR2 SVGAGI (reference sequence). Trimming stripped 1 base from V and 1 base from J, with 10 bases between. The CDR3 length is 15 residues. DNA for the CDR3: TGTGCCAGCAGTTACTATCGGACGGAGAACACTGAAGCTTTCTTT. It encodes CASSYYRTENTEAFF.

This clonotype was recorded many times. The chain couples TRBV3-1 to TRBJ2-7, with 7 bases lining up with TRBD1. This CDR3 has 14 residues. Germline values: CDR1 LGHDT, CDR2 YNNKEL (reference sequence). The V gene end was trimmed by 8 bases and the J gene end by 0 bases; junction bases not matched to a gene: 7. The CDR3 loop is CASQRTGTSYEQYF. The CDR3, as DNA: TGTGCCAGCCAAAGGACAGGTACCTCCTACGAGCAGTACTTC.

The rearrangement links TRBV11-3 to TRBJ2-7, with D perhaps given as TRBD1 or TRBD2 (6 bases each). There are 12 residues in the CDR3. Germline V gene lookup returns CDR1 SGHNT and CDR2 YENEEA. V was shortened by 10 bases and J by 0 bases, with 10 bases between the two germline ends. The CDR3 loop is CATGASSYEQYF. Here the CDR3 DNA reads TGTGCCACGGGGGCGAGCTCCTACGAGCAGTACTTC. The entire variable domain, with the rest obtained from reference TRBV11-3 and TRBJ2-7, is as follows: EAGVVQSPRYKIIEKKQPVAFWCNPISGHNTLYWYLQNLGQGPELLIRYENEEAVDDSQLPKDRFSAERLKGVDSTLKIQPAELGDSAVYLCATGASSYEQYFGPGTRLTVT.

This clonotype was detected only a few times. The CDR3, as DNA: TGCAGTGCTAGAGGAAGACAAGAGACCCAGTACTTC. Amino acid sequence: CSARGRQETQYF. The chain couples TRBV20-1 to TRBJ2-5; D is undetermined. The V and J ends lost 1 base and 2 bases respectively, with 5 bases between them. The CDR3 contains 12 residues. Per the germline V gene, CDR1 is DFQATT and CDR2 is SNEGSKA (reference sequence).

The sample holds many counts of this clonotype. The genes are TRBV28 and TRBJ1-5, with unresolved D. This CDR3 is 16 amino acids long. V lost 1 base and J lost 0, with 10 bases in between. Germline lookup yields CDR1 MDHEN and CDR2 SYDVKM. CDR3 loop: CASSLSYLYSNQPQHF. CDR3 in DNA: TGTGCCAGCAGTTTATCGTACTTGTATAGCAATCAGCCCCAGCATTTT.

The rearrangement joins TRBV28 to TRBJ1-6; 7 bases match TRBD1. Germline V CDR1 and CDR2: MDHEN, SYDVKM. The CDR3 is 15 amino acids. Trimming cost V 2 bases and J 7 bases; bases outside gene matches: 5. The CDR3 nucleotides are TGTGCCAGCAGTTTAAGGGACAGCCTGAATTCACCCCTCCACTTT. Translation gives CASSLRDSLNSPLHF.

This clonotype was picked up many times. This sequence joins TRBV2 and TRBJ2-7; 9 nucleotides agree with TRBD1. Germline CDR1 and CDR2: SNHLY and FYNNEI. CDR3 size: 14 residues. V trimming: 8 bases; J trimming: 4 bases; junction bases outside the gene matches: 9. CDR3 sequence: CASGRTGAQYEQYF. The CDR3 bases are TGTGCCAGCGGCAGGACAGGGGCCCAATACGAGCAGTACTTC.

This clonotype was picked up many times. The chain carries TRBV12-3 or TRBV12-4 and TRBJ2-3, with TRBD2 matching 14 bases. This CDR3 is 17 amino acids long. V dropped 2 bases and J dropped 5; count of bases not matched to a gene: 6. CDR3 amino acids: CASSLPRLAGGLDTQYF. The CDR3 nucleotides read TGTGCCAGCAGTTTACCCCGACTAGCGGGAGGGCTAGATACGCAGTATTTT.

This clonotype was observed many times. This chain's CDR3 is CASRAGGPSYNEQFF. Here the CDR3 DNA reads TGTGCCAGCAGGGCGGGAGGGCCCTCCTACAATGAGCAGTTCTTC. The chain recombines TRBV28 with TRBJ2-1; TRBD2 aligns across 9 bases. Germline loops: CDR1 MDHEN, CDR2 SYDVKM. After removal of 6 bases from V and 0 bases from J, the junction contained 3 bases not matched to a gene. This CDR3 spans 15 amino acids.

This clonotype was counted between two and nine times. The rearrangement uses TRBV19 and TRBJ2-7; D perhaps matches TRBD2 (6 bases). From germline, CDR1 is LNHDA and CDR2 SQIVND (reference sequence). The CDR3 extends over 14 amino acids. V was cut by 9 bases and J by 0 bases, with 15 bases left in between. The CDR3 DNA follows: TGTGCCAGCCGACAGACGGGAGCCTCCTACGAGCAGTACTTC. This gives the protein CASRQTGASYEQYF.

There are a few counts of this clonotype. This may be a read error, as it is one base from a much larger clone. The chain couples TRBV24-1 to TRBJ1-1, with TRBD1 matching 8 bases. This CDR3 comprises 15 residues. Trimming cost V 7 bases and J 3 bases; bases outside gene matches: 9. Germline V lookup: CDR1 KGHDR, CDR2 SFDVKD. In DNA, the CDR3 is TGTGCCACCAGCCCATCCGGGACAGGCTACACTGAAGCTTTCTTT. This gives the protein CATSPSGTGYTEAFF.

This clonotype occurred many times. CDR3 amino acids: CASSPPAGSGNTIYF. The CDR3 DNA sequence: TGTGCCAGCAGCCCCCCCGCCGGCTCTGGAAACACCATATATTTT. The chain has TRBV11-2 and TRBJ1-3, with D hard to call. V was pared by 5 bases and J by 0 bases, with 11 bases between. Germline CDR1 reads SGHAT; CDR2 reads FQNNGV. The CDR3 is made up of 15 amino acids.

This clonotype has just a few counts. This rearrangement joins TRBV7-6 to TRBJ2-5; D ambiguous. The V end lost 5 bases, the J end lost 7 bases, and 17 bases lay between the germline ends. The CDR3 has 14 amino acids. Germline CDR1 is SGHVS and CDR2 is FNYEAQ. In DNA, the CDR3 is TGTGCCAGCAGCCTTAATTCAAACCCCAGGACCCAGTACTTC. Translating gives CASSLNSNPRTQYF.

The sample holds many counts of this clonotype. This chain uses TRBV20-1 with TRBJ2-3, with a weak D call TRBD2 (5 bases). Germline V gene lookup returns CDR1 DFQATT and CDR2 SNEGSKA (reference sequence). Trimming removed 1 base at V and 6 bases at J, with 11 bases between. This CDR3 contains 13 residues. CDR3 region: CSARVAGVDTQYF. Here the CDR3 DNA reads TGCAGTGCTAGAGTCGCGGGTGTCGATACGCAGTATTTT.

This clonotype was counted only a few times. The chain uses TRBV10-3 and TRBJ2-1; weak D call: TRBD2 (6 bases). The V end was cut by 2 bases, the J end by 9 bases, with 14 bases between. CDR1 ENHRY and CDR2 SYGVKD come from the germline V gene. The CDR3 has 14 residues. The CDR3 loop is CAISEPRGTIEQFF. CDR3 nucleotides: TGTGCCATCAGTGAGCCCCGGGGGACCATTGAGCAGTTCTTC.

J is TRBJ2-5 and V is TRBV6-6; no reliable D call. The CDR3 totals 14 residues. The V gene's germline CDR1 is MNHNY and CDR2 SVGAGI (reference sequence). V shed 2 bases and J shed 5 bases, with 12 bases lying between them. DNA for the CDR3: TGTGCCAGCAGTTACACCCGCGCGGCGGAGACCCAGTACTTC. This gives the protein CASSYTRAAETQYF.

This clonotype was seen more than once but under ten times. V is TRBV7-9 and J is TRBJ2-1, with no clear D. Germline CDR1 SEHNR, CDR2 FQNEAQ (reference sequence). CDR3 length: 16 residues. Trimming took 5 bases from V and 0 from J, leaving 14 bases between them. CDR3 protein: CASSPSTTISYNEQFF. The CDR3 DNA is TGTGCCAGCAGCCCCTCGACAACCATCTCCTACAATGAGCAGTTCTTC. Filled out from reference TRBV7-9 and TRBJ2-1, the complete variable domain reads DTGVSQNPRHKITKRGQNVTFRCDPISEHNRLYWYRQTLGQGPEFLTYFQNEAQLEKSRLLSDRFSAERPKGSFSTLEIQRTEQGDSAMYLCASSPSTTISYNEQFFGPGTRLTVL.